This TCR beta chain originates from a study of T cell repertoires in cytomegalovirus infection. Looking at the study overall: A matching HLA type, together with CMV infection, was signaled by public TCR beta signatures.

Study-level points and caveats: CMV-specific HLA-C-restricted TCR beta clonotypes dominated the ex vivo response. The study identified carriers of CMV plus the relevant HLA from cumulative public TCR beta family frequency.

This CDR3 spans 11 amino acids. Trimming cost V 6 bases and J 7 bases, with 9 bases left between them. This clonotype was found many times. No antigen is known for it. MiXCR was run by TCRdb on the reads, yielding one entry per CDR3 protein. The data show fewer than 700,000 distinct CDR3 sequences, around 24% seen once. The clonotype originates from a human donor in good health (CMV status not recorded). Some clones in this sample may be carry-over from other donors' samples. Material: CD8+ T cells from PBMCs. The rearrangement joins TRBV12-3 or TRBV12-4 to TRBJ1-2; maybe TRBD1 (5 bases). CDR3 DNA sequence: TGTGCCAGCAGCTTTGGGGGTGGCTACACCTTC. Its protein product is CASSFGGGYTF.